The T cell receptor (beta chain) under discussion was sequenced for a study of blood T cell repertoires in COVID-19. This CDR3 region has 15 residues. Unmatched junction bases numbered 7, after V lost 7 bases and J lost 4 bases. Germline CDR1 and CDR2: LNHNV and YYDKDF (reference sequence). The assay was immunoSEQ multiplex PCR, and TCRdb's table has in-frame clones only and misses some. The sample has roughly 260,000 clones; 80% to 95% are singletons. The receptor's source is a person aged 18 to 35 with COVID-19, enrolled during active disease. The rearrangement links TRBV15 to TRBJ2-3; 11 bases are shared with TRBD2. The sample comprised peripheral blood. The chain's CDR3 is CATTTSGRGSDTQYF. The DNA of the CDR3 is TGTGCCACCACCACTAGCGGGAGAGGGTCAGATACGCAGTATTTT.